This passage covers 24 T cell receptor beta chains from one sample sequenced in a study of molecular identifiers for immune sequencing clone quantification. TCRdb ran MiXCR on the PCR reads and lists one entry per CDR3 protein. The data contain roughly 90,000 distinct CDR3 sequences, roughly 25% of them singletons. Sequenced material: naive CD8+ T cells from blood, with Jurkat cell RNA spiked in. Specified subset: FACS-sorted CD8+CD4-CCR7+CD45RA+ naive T cells. These receptors originate from a human donor in good health. Some libraries in this study had Jurkat cell RNA spiked in.

Concerning this clonotype: This may stem from a read error, because a much larger clone lies one nucleotide away. The chain carries TRBV5-6 and TRBJ1-4; D might be TRBD1 (5 bases). The germline gives CDR1 SGHDT, CDR2 YYEEEE. This CDR3 is built from 12 residues. CDR3 DNA sequence: TGTGCCAGCAGCTTGGTCGGCAGGGAACTGGTTTTT. Protein: CASSLVGRELVF.

In its sample, this clonotype was seen many times. Relative to the germline gene, one junction end is altered; a read error may explain this. The chain combines TRBV20-1 with TRBJ2-7; 7 nucleotides align to TRBD1. Germline V gene data show CDR1 as DFQATT and CDR2 as SNEGSKA (reference sequence). The length of the CDR3 is 14 residues. CDR3 sequence reads: CSARDRVKSYEQYF. CDR3 coding DNA: TGCAGTGCTCGAGACAGGGTAAAGTCCTACGAGCAGTACTTC.

Concerning this clonotype itself: At one of its ends the junction is not consistent with the germline gene, which may arise from a read error. The chain carries TRBV6-2 or TRBV6-3 and TRBJ2-7; the match to TRBD1 covers 10 bases. The CDR3 has 15 residues. The germline CDR1 and CDR2 sequences are MNHEY and SVGEGT. The CDR3 DNA is TGTGCCAGCAGACTCCTAGGACAGGGGGTGTACGAGCCGTACTTC. The encoded protein is CASRLLGQGVYEPYF.

The rearrangement links TRBV5-5 to TRBJ2-7; the D is unclear. Germline V gene lookup returns CDR1 SGHKS and CDR2 YYEKEE (reference sequence). The V gene lost 3 bases and the J gene lost 6 bases, with 7 bases spanning the gap. The CDR3 contains 11 residues. The CDR3 DNA reads as TGTGCCAGCAGCTCCGGGCCCGAGCAGTACTTC. It encodes CASSSGPEQYF. Full variable domain (outside the CDR3, taken from reference TRBV5-5 and TRBJ2-7): DAGVTQSPTHLIKTRGQQVTLRCSPISGHKSVSWYQQVLGQGPQFIFQYYEKEERGRGNFPDRFSARQFPNYSSELNVNALLLGDSALYLCASSSGPEQYFGPGTRLTVT.

The genes are TRBV27 and TRBJ2-5; TRBD2 matches 11 bases. The CDR3 spans 16 residues. J gave up 0 bases and V 9 bases, and 9 bases lay outside the gene matches. Germline V gene sequence: CDR1 MNHEY, CDR2 SMNVEV (reference sequence). CDR3 region: CASRTGTSGYQETQYF. The CDR3 region has the DNA TGTGCCAGTCGGACAGGGACTAGCGGTTACCAAGAGACCCAGTACTTC.

The chain carries TRBV4-3 and TRBJ1-1; possibly TRBD1 for D (5 bases). Germline values: CDR1 LGHNA, CDR2 YSLEER. V was cut by 0 bases and J by 1 base, with 15 bases left in between. The CDR3 spans 17 residues. CDR3 sequence: CASSQDGKGAANTEAFF. The CDR3 DNA follows: TGCGCCAGCAGCCAAGATGGCAAAGGGGCCGCGAACACTGAAGCTTTCTTT.

As concerns this clonotype: A much larger clone lies one base from this, so it may be a read error. This rearrangement joins TRBV30 to TRBJ2-5; possible D gene TRBD1, 6 bases. Germline V gene data show CDR1 as GTSNPN and CDR2 as SVGIG (reference sequence). There are 11 residues in the CDR3. Trimming took 4 bases from V and 6 from J, leaving 9 bases between them. The DNA for the CDR3 is TGTGCCTGGAACACAGGGAAGACCCAGTACTTC. Translating it yields CAWNTGKTQYF. The whole variable domain, filled in from reference TRBV30 and TRBJ2-5, reads SQTIHQWPATLVQPVGSPLSLECTVEGTSNPNLYWYRQAAGRGLQLLFYSVGIGQISSEVPQNLSASRPQDRQFILSSKKLLLSDSGFYLCAWNTGKTQYFGPGTRLLVL.

Comments on this clonotype: Just one base apart from a much larger clone, this may be a read error. The CDR3 nucleotides read TGTGCCAGCAGTCCTCTAGCGGGGGGGTTCACAGATACGCAGCATTTT. This translates into CASSPLAGGFTDTQHF. The chain links TRBV6-5 to TRBJ2-3; the D gene is possibly TRBD1 (5 bases). The J call may be in error: the DNA end matches TRBJ1-5 better. Germline V gene sequence: CDR1 MNHEY, CDR2 SVGAGI. The CDR3 is 16 residues long.

This clonotype was counted once. The junction does not match germline at one end; this may be a read error. The chain joins TRBV5-3 to TRBJ1-2; 7 bases are shared with TRBD1. TRBV5-3 is assigned to the ORF class and has an uncertain function. CDR3 size: 15 residues. The CDR3 region is CASSWPGQPNYGYTF. CDR3 sequence (DNA): TGTGCCAGCAGCTGGCCGGGACAGCCTAACTATGGCTACACCTTC.

At least ten counts were recorded for this clonotype. The CDR3 nucleotides read TGTGCCAGCTCTCCGGGACTAGGTTCCTCAGAGACCCAGTACTTC. Translating it yields CASSPGLGSSETQYF. The chain joins TRBV6-2 or TRBV6-3 to TRBJ2-5, with 8 bases that match TRBD2. The CDR3 consists of 15 residues. The germline CDR1 and CDR2 sequences are MNHEY and SVGEGT. V lost 8 bases, J lost 4 bases, and 12 bases stayed unmatched.

This clonotype occurred a few times. V gene TRBV20-1 combines with J gene TRBJ1-5; no clear D gene. Trimming shortened V by 0 bases and J by 0 bases, and 18 bases separated the two germline ends. This CDR3 is 18 amino acids long. Germline assignment: CDR1 DFQATT and CDR2 SNEGSKA (reference sequence). The CDR3 sequence: CSARDFQLKGYSNQPQHF. In DNA form, the CDR3 reads TGCAGTGCTAGAGATTTTCAGCTAAAAGGATATAGCAATCAGCCCCAGCATTTT.

To note about this clonotype: Just one base apart from a much larger clone, this may be a read error. The J gene is TRBJ2-7, the V gene TRBV7-6, with D possibly being TRBD1 (6 bases). The CDR3 totals 14 residues. Germline loops: CDR1 SGHVS, CDR2 FNYEAQ. The CDR3 region is CASSPTQGTYKQYF. The CDR3 nucleotides are TGTGCCAGCAGCCCCACGCAGGGGACCTACAAGCAGTACTTC.

For this clonotype: The junction shows a germline mismatch at one end, possibly a read error. This chain connects TRBV23-1 to TRBJ2-1, with D possibly being TRBD1 (6 bases). TRBV23-1 is noted as an ORF with a role that remains uncertain. This CDR3 contains 16 residues. The CDR3 DNA follows: TGCGCCAGCAGGGGGTGGGGGCCTAGCTCCTACAATGGGCAGTTCTTC. This sequence encodes CASRGWGPSSYNGQFF.

V gene TRBV4-1 combines with J gene TRBJ2-7; TRBD1 might be the D (5 bases). Germline lookup yields CDR1 MGHRA and CDR2 YSYEKL. V was clipped by 0 bases and J by 1 base, with 7 bases between them. The CDR3 has 14 amino acids. The CDR3 protein is CASSQESGSYEQYF. The CDR3 coding sequence is TGCGCCAGCAGCCAAGAGTCAGGGTCCTACGAGCAGTACTTC.

CDR3 amino acids: CASSETGMNTEAFF. In nucleotides, the CDR3 is TGTGCCAGCAGCGAAACAGGTATGAACACTGAAGCTTTCTTT. This rearrangement joins TRBV9 to TRBJ1-1, with a possible D match to TRBD1 (5 bases). V lost 3 bases and J 0 bases, leaving 9 bases between the germline ends. This CDR3 has 14 amino acids. Germline assignment: CDR1 SGDLS and CDR2 YYNGEE.

Points on this clonotype: As the CDR3 is not closed by the conserved phenylalanine or tryptophan, this likely results from a read error. The chain employs TRBV6-5 and TRBJ2-7, with D perhaps matching TRBD2 (7 bases). Trimming took off 5 bases at V and 3 bases at J, with 14 bases between the two ends. Germline CDR1 and CDR2: MNHEY and SVGAGI. The CDR3 is made up of 14 amino acids. This CDR3 is CASSLGGGGYEQYS. CDR3 DNA: TGTGCCAGCAGTCTAGGCGGGGGCGGCTACGAGCAGTACTCC.

This clonotype was detected many times. The DNA of the CDR3 is TGTGCCAGCAACACCCGGACAGGGAACGGGGCCAACGTCCTGACTTTC. This gives the protein CASNTRTGNGANVLTF. The chain employs TRBV12-3 or TRBV12-4 and TRBJ2-6; 8 bases are shared with TRBD1. Trimming cost V 7 bases and J 4 bases; bases outside gene matches: 9. This CDR3 contains 16 residues.

The chain combines TRBV27 with TRBJ2-7, with a tentative D call TRBD1 (6 bases). Germline V CDR1 and CDR2: MNHEY, SMNVEV (reference sequence). CDR3 length: 15 amino acids. V was cut by 0 bases and J by 3 bases, with 12 bases left in between. CDR3 coding DNA: TGTGCCAGCAGTTTATCGGGACAAGCCAGCTACGAGCAGTACTTC. Amino acids: CASSLSGQASYEQYF.

CDR3 DNA: TGTGCCAGCAACGTAGACGCTACTAGCGGGGGTAGGCCCTACGAGCAGTACTTC. Residues: CASNVDATSGGRPYEQYF. This chain joins TRBV28 and TRBJ2-7, with 11 bases fitting TRBD2. The CDR3 totals 18 residues. CDR1 is MDHEN, CDR2 SYDVKM, per germline. V shed 7 bases, J shed 2 bases, and the junction held 16 bases outside the gene matches.

V is TRBV7-9 and J is TRBJ2-1; maybe TRBD1 (6 bases). Trimming pared 5 bases from V and 0 bases from J, leaving 8 bases between. This CDR3 region has 14 residues. Germline V lookup: CDR1 SEHNR, CDR2 FQNEAQ (reference sequence). For the CDR3, the DNA is TGTGCCAGCAGCCAGGACAGCTCCTACAATGAGCAGTTCTTC. Protein sequence: CASSQDSSYNEQFF.

This clonotype was detected a few times. CDR3 loop: CASSQDTAGTYEQYF. The CDR3 coding sequence is TGCGCCAGCAGCCAAGATACGGCAGGGACCTACGAGCAGTACTTC. The chain has TRBV4-3 and TRBJ2-7; possibly TRBD1 for D (5 bases). Germline V gene lookup returns CDR1 LGHNA and CDR2 YSLEER. The CDR3 is made up of 15 amino acids. Trimming removed 0 bases at V and 2 bases at J, with 11 bases between.

By its share, this clonotype is medium-sized (0.01 to 0.1%). CDR3 sequence: CASGGDFAANEKLFF. For the CDR3, the DNA is TGTGCTAGTGGCGGGGATTTCGCAGCTAATGAAAAACTGTTTTTT. This sequence joins TRBV12-5 and TRBJ1-4; D is unresolved. V gave up 6 bases and J gave up 3 bases, with 14 bases separating them. Germline-derived CDR1 and CDR2 are LGHNT and FRNRAP. The CDR3 covers 15 residues.

As to this clonotype: This could be a read error, since a much larger clone is one nucleotide away. The chain recombines TRBV7-6 with TRBJ2-3; D gene uncertain. This CDR3 comprises 12 residues. Germline values: CDR1 SGHVS, CDR2 FNYEAQ. The V and J ends lost 5 bases and 7 bases respectively, with 10 bases between them. The DNA for the CDR3 is TGTGCCAGCAGCGGCTACACTAATACGCAGTATTTT. Amino acid sequence: CASSGYTNTQYF. Looking up the rest from reference TRBV7-6 and TRBJ2-3 gives the full variable domain: GAGVSQSPRYKVTKRGQDVALRCDPISGHVSLYWYRQALGQGPEFLTYFNYEAQQDKSGLPNDRFSAERPEGSISTLTIQRTEQRDSAMYRCASSGYTNTQYFGPGTRLTVL.

Worth noting for this clonotype: A much larger clone lies one base from this, so it may be a read error. The genes are TRBV7-9 and TRBJ1-4, with D possibly TRBD1 on 6 matching bases. Trimming left V 5 bases short and J 3 bases short, with 13 bases between. Germline-derived CDR1 and CDR2 are SEHNR and FQNEAQ (reference sequence). This CDR3 contains 15 residues. The DNA for the CDR3 is TGTGCCAGCAGCACAGGACAGACTCCTAATGAAAAACTGTTTTTT. Its protein is CASSTGQTPNEKLFF.